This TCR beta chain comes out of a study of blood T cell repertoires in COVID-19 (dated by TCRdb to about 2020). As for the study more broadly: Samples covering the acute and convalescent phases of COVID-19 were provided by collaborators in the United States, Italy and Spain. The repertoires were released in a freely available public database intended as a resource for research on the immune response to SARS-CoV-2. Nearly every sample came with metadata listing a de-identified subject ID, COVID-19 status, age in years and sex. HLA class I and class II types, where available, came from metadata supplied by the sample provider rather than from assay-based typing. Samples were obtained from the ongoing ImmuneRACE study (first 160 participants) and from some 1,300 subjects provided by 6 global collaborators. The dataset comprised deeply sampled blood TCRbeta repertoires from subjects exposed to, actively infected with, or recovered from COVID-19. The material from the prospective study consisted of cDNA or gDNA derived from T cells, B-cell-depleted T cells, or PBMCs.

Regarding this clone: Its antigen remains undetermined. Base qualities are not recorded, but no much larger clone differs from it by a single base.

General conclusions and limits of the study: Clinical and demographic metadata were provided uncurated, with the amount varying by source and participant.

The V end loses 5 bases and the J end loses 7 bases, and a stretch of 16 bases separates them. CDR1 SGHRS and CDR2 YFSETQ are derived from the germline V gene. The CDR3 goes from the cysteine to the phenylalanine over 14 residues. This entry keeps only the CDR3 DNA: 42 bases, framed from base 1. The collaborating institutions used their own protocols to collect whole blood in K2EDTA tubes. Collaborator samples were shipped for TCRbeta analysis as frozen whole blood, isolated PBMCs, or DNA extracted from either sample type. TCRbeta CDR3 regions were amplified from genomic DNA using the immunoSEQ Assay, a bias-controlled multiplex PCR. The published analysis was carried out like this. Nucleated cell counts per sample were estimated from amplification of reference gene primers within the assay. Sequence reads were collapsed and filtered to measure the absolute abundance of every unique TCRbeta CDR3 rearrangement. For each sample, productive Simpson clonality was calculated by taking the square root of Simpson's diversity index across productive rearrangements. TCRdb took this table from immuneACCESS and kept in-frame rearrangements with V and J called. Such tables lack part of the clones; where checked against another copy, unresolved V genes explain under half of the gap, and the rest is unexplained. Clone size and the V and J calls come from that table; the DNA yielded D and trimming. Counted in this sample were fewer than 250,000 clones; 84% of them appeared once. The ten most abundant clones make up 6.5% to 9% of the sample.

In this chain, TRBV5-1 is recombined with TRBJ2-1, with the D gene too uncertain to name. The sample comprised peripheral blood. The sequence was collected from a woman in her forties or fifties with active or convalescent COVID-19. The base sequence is TGCGCCAGCAGTGACCCCCAGGTAAGGAATGAGCAGTTCTTC. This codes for CASSDPQVRNEQFF.